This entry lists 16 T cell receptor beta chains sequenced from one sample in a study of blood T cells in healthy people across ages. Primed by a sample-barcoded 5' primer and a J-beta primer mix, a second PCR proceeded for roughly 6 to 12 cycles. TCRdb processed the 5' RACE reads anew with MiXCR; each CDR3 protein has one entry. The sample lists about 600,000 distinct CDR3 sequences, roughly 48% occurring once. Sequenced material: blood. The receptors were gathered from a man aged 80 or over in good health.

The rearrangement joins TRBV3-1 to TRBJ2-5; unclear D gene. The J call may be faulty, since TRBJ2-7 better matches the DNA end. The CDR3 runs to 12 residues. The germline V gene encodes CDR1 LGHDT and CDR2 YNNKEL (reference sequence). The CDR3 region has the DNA TGTGCCAGCAGCCAGAGTCGAGGCGAGCAGTACTTC. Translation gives CASSQSRGEQYF.

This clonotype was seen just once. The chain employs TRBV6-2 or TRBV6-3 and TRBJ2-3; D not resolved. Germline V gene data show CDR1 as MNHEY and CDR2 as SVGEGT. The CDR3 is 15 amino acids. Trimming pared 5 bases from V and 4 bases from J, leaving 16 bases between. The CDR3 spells CASSPPGRVADTQYF. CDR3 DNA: TGTGCCAGCAGTCCCCCGGGCCGAGTCGCAGATACGCAGTATTTT.

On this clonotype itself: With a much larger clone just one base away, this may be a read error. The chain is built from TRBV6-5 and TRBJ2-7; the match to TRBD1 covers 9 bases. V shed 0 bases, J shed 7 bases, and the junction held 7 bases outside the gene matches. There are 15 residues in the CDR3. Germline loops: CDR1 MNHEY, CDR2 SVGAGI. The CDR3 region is CASSYSGTGTTEQYF. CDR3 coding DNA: TGTGCCAGCAGTTACTCCGGGACAGGGACCACTGAGCAGTACTTC.

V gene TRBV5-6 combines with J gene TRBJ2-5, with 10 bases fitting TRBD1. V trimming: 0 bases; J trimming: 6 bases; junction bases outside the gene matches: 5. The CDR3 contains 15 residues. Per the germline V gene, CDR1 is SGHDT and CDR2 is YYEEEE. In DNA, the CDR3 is TGTGCCAGCAGCTTGGAATGGACAGGGGGAAAGACCCAGTACTTC. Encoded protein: CASSLEWTGGKTQYF.

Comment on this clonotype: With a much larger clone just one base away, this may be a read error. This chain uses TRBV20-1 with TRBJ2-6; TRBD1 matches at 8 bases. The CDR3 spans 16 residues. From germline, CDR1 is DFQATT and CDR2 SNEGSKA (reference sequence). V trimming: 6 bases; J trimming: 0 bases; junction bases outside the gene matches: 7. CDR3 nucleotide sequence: TGCAGTGCAGACAGGGGCGCCGTCTCTGGGGCCAACGTCCTGACTTTC. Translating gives CSADRGAVSGANVLTF.

For the CDR3, the DNA is TGTGCCAGCAGCTCCCGACAGTTTCAGCATGGCTACACCTTC. This translates into CASSSRQFQHGYTF. The V and J genes are TRBV7-9 and TRBJ1-2; perhaps TRBD1 as D (5 bases). Trimming pared 4 bases from V and 6 bases from J, leaving 15 bases between. This CDR3 has 14 amino acids. Germline loops: CDR1 SEHNR, CDR2 FQNEAQ (reference sequence).

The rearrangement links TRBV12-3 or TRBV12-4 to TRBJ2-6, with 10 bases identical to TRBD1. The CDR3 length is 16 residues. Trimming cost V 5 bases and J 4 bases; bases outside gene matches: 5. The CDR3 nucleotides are TGTGCCAGCAGTCAGGGACAGGGGACGGGGGCCAACGTCCTGACTTTC. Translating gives CASSQGQGTGANVLTF.

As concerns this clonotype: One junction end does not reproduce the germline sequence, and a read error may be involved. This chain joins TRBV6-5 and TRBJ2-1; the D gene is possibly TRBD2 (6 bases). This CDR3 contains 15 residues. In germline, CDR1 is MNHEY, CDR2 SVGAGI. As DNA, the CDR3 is TGTGCCAGCCGGAAGGGACTCGAGGCCTACAATGGGCAGTTCTTC. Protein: CASRKGLEAYNGQFF.

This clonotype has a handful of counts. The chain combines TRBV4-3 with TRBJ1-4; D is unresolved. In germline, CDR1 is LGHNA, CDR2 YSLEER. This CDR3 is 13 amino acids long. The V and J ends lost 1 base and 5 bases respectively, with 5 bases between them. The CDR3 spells CASSQAGNEKLFF. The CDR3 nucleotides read TGCGCCAGCAGCCAAGCTGGAAATGAAAAACTGTTTTTT.

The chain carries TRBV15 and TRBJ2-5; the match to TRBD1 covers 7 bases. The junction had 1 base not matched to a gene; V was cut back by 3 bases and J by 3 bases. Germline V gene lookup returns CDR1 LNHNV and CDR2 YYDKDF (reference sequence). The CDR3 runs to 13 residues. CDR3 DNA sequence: TGTGCCACCAGCAGGGGACAGAAAGAGACCCAGTACTTC. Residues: CATSRGQKETQYF.

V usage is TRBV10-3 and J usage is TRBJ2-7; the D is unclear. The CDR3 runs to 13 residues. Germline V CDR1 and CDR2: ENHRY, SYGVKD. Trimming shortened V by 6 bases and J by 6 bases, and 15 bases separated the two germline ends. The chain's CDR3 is CAIRQPTGVEQYF. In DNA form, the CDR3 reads TGTGCCATCAGGCAGCCTACGGGCGTCGAGCAGTACTTC.

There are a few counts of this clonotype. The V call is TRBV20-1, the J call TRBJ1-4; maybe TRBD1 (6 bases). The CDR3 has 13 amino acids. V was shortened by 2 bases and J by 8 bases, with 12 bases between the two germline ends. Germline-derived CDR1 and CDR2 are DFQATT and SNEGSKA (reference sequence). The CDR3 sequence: CSARRQDREKLFF. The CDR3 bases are TGCAGTGCTAGAAGACAGGATCGGGAAAAACTGTTTTTT.

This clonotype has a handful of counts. DNA for the CDR3: TGTGCCAGCAGCGCTCGACTGGCCAATGAGCAGTTCTTC. Its translation is CASSARLANEQFF. The J gene is TRBJ2-1, the V gene TRBV7-9; D gene ambiguous. CDR3 length: 13 residues. Trimming pared 5 bases from V and 6 bases from J, leaving 11 bases between. The germline V gene has CDR1 SEHNR and CDR2 FQNEAQ (reference sequence).

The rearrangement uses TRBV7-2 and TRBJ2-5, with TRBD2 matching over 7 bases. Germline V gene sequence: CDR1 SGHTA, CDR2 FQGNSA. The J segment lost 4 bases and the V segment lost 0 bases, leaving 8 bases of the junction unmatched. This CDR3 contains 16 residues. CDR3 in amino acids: CASSLATTWGGETQYF. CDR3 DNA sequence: TGTGCCAGCAGCTTAGCCACGACCTGGGGGGGAGAGACCCAGTACTTC.

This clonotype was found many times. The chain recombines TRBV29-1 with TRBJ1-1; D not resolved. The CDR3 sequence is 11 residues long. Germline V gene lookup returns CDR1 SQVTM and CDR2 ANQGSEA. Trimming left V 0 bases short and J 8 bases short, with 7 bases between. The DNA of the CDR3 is TGCAGCGTTGAAGATCCGGGGGAAGCTTTCTTT. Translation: CSVEDPGEAFF.

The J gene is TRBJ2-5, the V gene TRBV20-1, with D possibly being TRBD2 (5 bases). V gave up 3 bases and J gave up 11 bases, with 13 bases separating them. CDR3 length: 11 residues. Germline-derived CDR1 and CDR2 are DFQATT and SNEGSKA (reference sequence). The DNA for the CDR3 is TGCAGTGCTAGTATGGGAGAAGAGCAGTACTTC. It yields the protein CSASMGEEQYF.